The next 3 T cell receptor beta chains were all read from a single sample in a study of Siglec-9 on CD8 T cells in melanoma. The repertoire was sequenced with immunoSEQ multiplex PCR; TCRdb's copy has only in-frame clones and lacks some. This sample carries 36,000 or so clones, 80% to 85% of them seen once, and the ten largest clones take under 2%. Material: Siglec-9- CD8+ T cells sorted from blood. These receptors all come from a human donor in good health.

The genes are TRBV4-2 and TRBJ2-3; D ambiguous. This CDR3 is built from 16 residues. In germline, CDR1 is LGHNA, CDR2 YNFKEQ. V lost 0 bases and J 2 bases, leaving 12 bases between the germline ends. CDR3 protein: CASSQELAISTDTQYF. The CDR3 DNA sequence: TGTGCCAGCAGCCAAGAATTGGCTATCTCCACAGATACGCAGTATTTT.

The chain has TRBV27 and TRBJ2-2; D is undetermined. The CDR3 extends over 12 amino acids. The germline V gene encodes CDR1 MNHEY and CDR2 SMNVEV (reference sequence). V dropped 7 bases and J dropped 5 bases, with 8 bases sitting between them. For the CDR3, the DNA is TGTGCCAGCAACGATGGAACCGGGGAGCTGTTTTTT. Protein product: CASNDGTGELFF.

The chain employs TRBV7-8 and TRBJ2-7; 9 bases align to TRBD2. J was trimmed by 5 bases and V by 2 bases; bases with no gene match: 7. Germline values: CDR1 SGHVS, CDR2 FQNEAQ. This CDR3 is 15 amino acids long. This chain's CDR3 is CASSLILAGVHEQYF. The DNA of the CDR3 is TGTGCCAGCAGCTTAATTTTAGCGGGAGTACACGAGCAGTACTTC.